The 3 T cell receptor beta chains in this list originate from one sample, sequenced in a study of CXCR3-negative and CXCR3-positive naive CD8 T cells. Whole-study results and caveats: Greater hydrophobicity was found in TRB CDR3s of CXCR3-positive naive cells than of CXCR3-negative naive cells.

These receptors lack a known antigen. In preparing the TRB cDNA libraries, 5' RACE with UMI labels was used. From its re-call of the 5' RACE reads, TCRdb lists each CDR3 protein once, without DNA. The specimen's table records around 88,000 distinct CDR3 sequences. Sequenced: naive CXCR3+ CD8+ T cells from blood. Subset described: CD45RO-CCR7+CD27+CD95- naive CD8+ T cells expressing CXCR3 (TNR3+). These receptors all come from a human donor in good health. Some clones in this sample may be carry-over from other donors' samples.

The gene calls are TRBV5-1 and TRBJ2-2. Germline V lookup: CDR1 SGHRS, CDR2 YFSETQ. The CDR3 covers 13 residues. The CDR3 sequence: CASSWTSGGELFF.

V usage is TRBV7-3 and J usage is TRBJ2-3; TCRdb's D call, TRBD1, is unchecked because there is no DNA. Germline CDR1 is SGHTA and CDR2 is FQGTGA. The CDR3 is made up of 14 amino acids. The CDR3 here is CASSPEGYADTQYF.

The chain links TRBV6-6 to TRBJ2-2; TCRdb outputs TRBD1, but without DNA this stays unchecked. The CDR3 length is 13 residues. The germline V gene encodes CDR1 MNHNY and CDR2 SVGAGI (reference sequence). The CDR3 region is CASTQGNTGELFF.